This note documents a single T cell receptor (beta chain) sequence. The data belong to a study of T cell responses to AZD1222 COVID-19 vaccine. Germline CDR1 and CDR2: LGHNA and YSLEER. V dropped 4 bases and J dropped 0 bases, with 10 bases sitting between them. This CDR3 comprises 15 residues. Sequenced by immunoSEQ multiplex PCR; TCRdb stores in-frame clones only, minus some. The sample includes 200,000 to 300,000 clones, 93% seen only once; the top ten take around 0.58%. The sample was peripheral blood, taken on day 0 of AZD1222 vaccination. The genes are TRBV4-3 and TRBJ1-3; D ambiguous. The receptor comes from an adult in good health. The CDR3 nucleotides are TGCGCCAGCAGCCGCGACCCGGTCTCTGGAAACACCATATATTTT. Protein: CASSRDPVSGNTIYF.